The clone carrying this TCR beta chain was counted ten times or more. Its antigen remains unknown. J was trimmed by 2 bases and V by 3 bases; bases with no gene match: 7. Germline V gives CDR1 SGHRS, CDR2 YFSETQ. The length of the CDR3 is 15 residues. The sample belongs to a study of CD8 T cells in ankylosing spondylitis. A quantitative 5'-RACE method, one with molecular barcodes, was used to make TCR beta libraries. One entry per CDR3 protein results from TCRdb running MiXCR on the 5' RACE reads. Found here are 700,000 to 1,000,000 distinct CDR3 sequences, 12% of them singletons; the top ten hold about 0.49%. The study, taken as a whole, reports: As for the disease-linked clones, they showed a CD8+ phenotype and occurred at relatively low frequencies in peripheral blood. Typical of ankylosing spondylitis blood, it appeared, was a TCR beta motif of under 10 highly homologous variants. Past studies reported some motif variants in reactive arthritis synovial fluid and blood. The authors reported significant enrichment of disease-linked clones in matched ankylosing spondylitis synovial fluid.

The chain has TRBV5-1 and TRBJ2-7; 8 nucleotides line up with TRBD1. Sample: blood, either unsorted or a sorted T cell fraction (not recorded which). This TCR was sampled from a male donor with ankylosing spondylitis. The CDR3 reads CASSWSGTGTYEQYF. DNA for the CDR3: TGCGCCAGCAGCTGGTCCGGGACAGGCACCTACGAGCAGTACTTC.